This T cell receptor beta chain comes out of a study of vaccination effects on CD4 cells after COVID-19. Subsequent to less than eleven days of culture, CD4+ T cells were isolated. General observations from the study: Pronounced clonal contraction occurred in clones induced by infection and by vaccine late after vaccination.

To note about this clone: Antigen: not known.

Sequenced by immunoSEQ multiplex PCR; TCRdb stores in-frame clones only, minus some. The data show tens of thousands of clones, roughly three quarters seen once. The sequence came from a human donor who received a COVID-19 vaccine. The sequenced sample was CD4+ T cells from PBMCs cultured without peptide, obtained before COVID-19 vaccination.

The CDR3 region has the DNA TGCAGCGTTGGAGGGATCACCCCCTCTGGGGCCAACGTCCTGACTTTC. Protein: CSVGGITPSGANVLTF. V gene TRBV29-1 combines with J gene TRBJ2-6; TRBD2 is a possible D gene (5 bases). V lost 4 bases and J lost 0, with 13 bases in between. Germline CDR1 reads SQVTM; CDR2 reads ANQGSEA. This CDR3 region has 16 residues.